This TCR beta chain originates from a study of CXCR3-negative and CXCR3-positive naive CD8 T cells. CDR3 size: 16 residues. Germline loops: CDR1 SGHTA, CDR2 FQGNSA. A word on this clonotype: Its target is unknown.

Study outcomes and limitations: Relative to CXCR3-negative naive cells, CXCR3-positive naive cells had more hydrophobic TRB CDR3s. TRBV-TRBJ usage was similar across naive CXCR3 subsets but distinct in memory cells. Expression of CXCR3 was partially reduced after cryopreservation, and fresh PBMCs were used in most assays. Memory CD8+ cells showed much lower diversity, while both naive subsets were comparably high.

UMI-labeled 5' RACE yielded the TRB cDNA libraries. TCRdb reprocessed the 5' RACE reads and stores each CDR3 protein as one record, lacking DNA. The sample holds roughly 100,000 distinct CDR3 sequences. The source is a human donor in good health. Some clones in this sample may be carry-over from other donors' samples. The rearrangement uses TRBV7-2 and TRBJ2-7; the TCRdb call, TRBD2, lacks DNA for checking. Sequenced input: naive CXCR3+ CD8+ T cells from blood. The subset: CD45RO-CCR7+CD27+CD95- naive CD8+ T cells expressing CXCR3 (TNR3+). Here the CDR3 reads CASSLSWTSGSYEQYF.